Following are 30 T cell receptor beta chains from one sample sequenced in a study of beta chain features in type 1 diabetes. Whole-study results and caveats: The study found moderately but significantly shorter TCRB CDR3s in all four CD4+ subsets of Type 1 diabetes patients.

No cognate antigen is known for these TCRs. Expressed TCRB transcripts were sequenced because the isolated RNA had all been reverse transcribed beforehand. The assay was immunoSEQ multiplex PCR, and TCRdb's table has in-frame clones only and misses some. The sample gives around 130,000 clones, about 17% of which show up once; less than 3% is in the top ten. The sample comprised central memory CD4+ T cells from blood. Receptors originate from a man in his thirties or forties with type 1 diabetes.

Comments on this clone: A read error is the likely source, as a far larger clone sits one nucleotide away. This same CDR3 is encoded by further DNA sequences in the sample. The chain is built from TRBV21-1 and TRBJ2-1; the table's D call, TRBD2, was not checked against the DNA. TRBV21-1 is listed as a pseudogene. This CDR3 comprises 13 residues. The CDR3 nucleotides read TGTGCCAGCAGCGGGCCGGGGGAGGGGCCGGAGTTCTTC. Translating it yields CASSGPGEGPEFF.

This clone was seen more than once but under ten times. The chain is built from TRBV7-8 and TRBJ2-5; possible D gene TRBD2, 6 bases. This CDR3 comprises 16 residues. The V gene's germline CDR1 is SGHVS and CDR2 FQNEAQ. The ends were cut back, 0 bases at V and 1 base at J, with 12 bases in the middle. For the CDR3, the DNA is TGTGCCAGCAGCTTAGCGTGGGGTAGCGGCCAAGAGACCCAGTACTTC. Translating it yields CASSLAWGSGQETQYF.

The V and J genes are TRBV4-1 and TRBJ2-4; D call uncertain. CDR3 length equals 14 residues. With 6 bases removed from V and 4 bases from J, the gap between germline ends came to 13 bases. CDR1 and CDR2 (germline): MGHRA, YSYEKL. This chain's CDR3 is CASSRTFTKNIQYF. DNA for the CDR3: TGCGCCAGCAGTCGGACGTTTACTAAAAACATTCAGTACTTC.

This clone was observed a few times. The rearrangement links TRBV7-8 to TRBJ1-2; the D gene is possibly TRBD1 (6 bases). The CDR3 is 16 amino acids. Trimming stripped 5 bases from V and 0 bases from J, with 16 bases between. Germline V gives CDR1 SGHVS, CDR2 FQNEAQ. CDR3 in DNA: TGTGCCAGCAGCCCGCTCTCTGGGGGCTCTAACTATGGCTACACCTTC. Its protein is CASSPLSGGSNYGYTF. Full variable domain (missing parts from reference TRBV7-8 and TRBJ1-2): GAGVSQSPRYKVAKRGQDVALRCDPISGHVSLFWYQQALGQGPEFLTYFQNEAQLDKSGLPSDRFFAERPEGSVSTLKIQRTQQEDSAVYLCASSPLSGGSNYGYTFGSGTRLTVV.

This clone came up a few times. The V call is TRBV11-3, the J call TRBJ2-1, with D perhaps being TRBD1 or TRBD2 (5 bases each). The CDR3 consists of 16 residues. The germline V and J ends were trimmed by 0 bases and 2 bases, with 11 bases remaining between them. CDR1 is SGHNT, CDR2 YENEEA, per germline. The DNA for the CDR3 is TGTGCCAGCAGCTTAGACGGGGCAATGACCTACAATGAGCAGTTCTTC. Its protein is CASSLDGAMTYNEQFF.

This clone was observed a few times. The J gene is TRBJ2-5, the V gene TRBV6-5; D is undetermined. Trimming stripped 2 bases from V and 5 bases from J, with 15 bases between. The germline V gene has CDR1 MNHEY and CDR2 SVGAGI. This CDR3 has 15 residues. The CDR3 region has the DNA TGTGCCAGCAGTTACGTGAGGTCCCTACGGGAGACCCAGTACTTC. Translating gives CASSYVRSLRETQYF.

This clone was picked up many times. The V call is TRBV9, the J call TRBJ2-3; D remains ambiguous. The germline gives CDR1 SGDLS, CDR2 YYNGEE. Trimming left V 0 bases short and J 2 bases short, with 7 bases between. The CDR3 length is 14 residues. The CDR3 sequence: CASSVAVNTDTQYF. CDR3 nucleotide sequence: TGTGCCAGCAGCGTAGCCGTTAACACAGATACGCAGTATTTT.

The chain carries TRBV5-1 and TRBJ2-7; 8 nucleotides agree with TRBD1. CDR1 SGHRS and CDR2 YFSETQ come from the germline V gene. Trimming removed 9 bases from V and 7 bases from J; junction bases left unmatched: 15. The CDR3 length is 14 residues. This CDR3 reads CATGQGRGLGEQYF. CDR3 sequence (DNA): TGCGCCACTGGACAGGGCCGCGGTCTAGGGGAGCAGTACTTC.

This clone was picked up a small number of times. The chain uses TRBV6-1 and TRBJ2-7, with 9 positions matching TRBD1. V was clipped by 2 bases and J by 5 bases; unmatched bases: 13. This CDR3 is built from 17 residues. Germline V lookup: CDR1 MNHNS, CDR2 SASEGT. The CDR3: CASSEWFFGTGSHEQYF. Written as DNA, the CDR3 is TGTGCCAGCAGTGAATGGTTTTTCGGGACAGGGTCCCACGAGCAGTACTTC.

This chain uses TRBV2 with TRBJ2-1, with a weak D call TRBD1 (6 bases). Germline assignment: CDR1 SNHLY and CDR2 FYNNEI. V lost 7 bases and J lost 6, with 10 bases in between. The CDR3 totals 12 residues. The CDR3 loop is CASNRAVNEQFF. The CDR3 bases are TGTGCCAGCAACAGGGCAGTCAATGAGCAGTTCTTC.

This clone has only a few counts. The chain is built from TRBV2 and TRBJ2-5; 8 bases are a match to TRBD1. The CDR3 has 14 amino acids. The junction had 8 bases not matched to a gene; V was cut back by 6 bases and J by 5 bases. Germline CDR1 SNHLY, CDR2 FYNNEI. The CDR3 loop is CASRGGTGLETQYF. The CDR3 DNA follows: TGTGCCAGCAGAGGAGGGACAGGCCTGGAGACCCAGTACTTC.

The rearrangement uses TRBV15 and TRBJ2-7; TRBD1 is a possible D gene (6 bases). CDR1 is LNHNV and CDR2 is YYDKDF in the germline V gene (reference sequence). Trimming took off 3 bases at V and 5 bases at J, with 17 bases between the two ends. The CDR3 extends over 15 amino acids. The CDR3 region is CATSSRDKDTNEQYF. The CDR3 bases are TGTGCCACCAGCAGCAGGGACAAGGACACCAACGAGCAGTACTTC.

V gene TRBV6-4 combines with J gene TRBJ1-2, with D tentatively TRBD1 (5 bases). This CDR3 has 13 amino acids. V was pared by 2 bases and J by 8 bases, with 12 bases between. Germline V gene lookup returns CDR1 MRHNA and CDR2 SNTAGT. This CDR3 reads CASSDSRRGGYTF. The CDR3 region has the DNA TGTGCCAGCAGTGACAGCAGGAGGGGAGGCTACACCTTC.

The CDR3 region has the DNA TGTGCTACCTATTCGGTGCAGTTTGATAATTCACCCCTCCACTTT. This encodes CATYSVQFDNSPLHF. The rearrangement joins TRBV6-5 to TRBJ1-6, with no clear D. The length of the CDR3 is 15 residues. In germline, CDR1 is MNHEY, CDR2 SVGAGI.

This clone was counted a few times. Here the CDR3 reads CAISESRGMYQPQHF. The CDR3 nucleotides read TGTGCCATCAGTGAGTCGCGAGGGATGTATCAGCCCCAGCATTTT. The chain is built from TRBV10-3 and TRBJ1-5, with D unclear. Germline V gives CDR1 ENHRY, CDR2 SYGVKD. This CDR3 is 15 amino acids long. Trimming took 0 bases from V and 5 from J, leaving 11 bases between them.

This chain links TRBV28 with TRBJ2-1, with 9 bases that match TRBD1. Trimming removed 6 bases from V and 7 bases from J; junction bases left unmatched: 10. This CDR3 spans 15 amino acids. CDR1 is MDHEN and CDR2 is SYDVKM in the germline V gene. The CDR3 loop is CASSLPGTGRNEQFF. CDR3 nucleotides: TGTGCCAGCAGCCTCCCCGGGACAGGGAGAAATGAGCAGTTCTTC.

CDR3 amino acids: CASSLDGLTDTQYF. CDR3 DNA sequence: TGTGCCAGCAGCTTAGACGGCCTCACAGATACGCAGTATTTT. The V and J genes are TRBV7-9 and TRBJ2-3; no firm D call. Trimming shortened V by 1 base and J by 2 bases, and 7 bases separated the two germline ends. The germline CDR1 and CDR2 sequences are SEHNR and FQNEAQ (reference sequence). There are 14 residues in the CDR3.

The chain couples TRBV29-1 to TRBJ2-1; 8 bases fit TRBD1. Germline V gives CDR1 SQVTM, CDR2 ANQGSEA. CDR3 length equals 18 residues. The junction had 15 bases not matched to a gene; V was cut back by 5 bases and J by 0 bases. CDR3 in DNA: TGCAGCGTTACCCCGACAGGGGAGAGGGGAAGCTCCTACAATGAGCAGTTCTTC. Translation: CSVTPTGERGSSYNEQFF.

This clone turned up a few times. The chain recombines TRBV4-2 with TRBJ1-5, with 9 positions matching TRBD1. The CDR3 totals 16 residues. The J segment lost 6 bases and the V segment lost 0 bases, leaving 6 bases of the junction unmatched. CDR1 and CDR2 from the germline V gene are LGHNA and YNFKEQ. The CDR3 protein is CASSQEGQGGSQPQHF. CDR3 coding DNA: TGTGCCAGCAGCCAAGAGGGACAGGGAGGAAGTCAGCCCCAGCATTTT.

This clone was detected only a few times. V is TRBV7-8 and J is TRBJ2-3; D ambiguous. The CDR3 contains 12 residues. CDR1 is SGHVS, CDR2 FQNEAQ, per germline. V dropped 5 bases and J dropped 6 bases, with 9 bases sitting between them. Written as DNA, the CDR3 is TGTGCCAGCAGCAACTATGGGGATACGCAGTATTTT. Translation gives CASSNYGDTQYF.

This clone has only a few counts. This rearrangement joins TRBV30 to TRBJ2-7, with D perhaps matching TRBD2 (7 bases). The CDR3 is 14 amino acids. Germline CDR1 GTSNPN, CDR2 SVGIG (reference sequence). Trimming took 4 bases from V and 2 from J, leaving 15 bases between them. For the CDR3, the DNA is TGTGCCTGGACAGGTGGGAGGGGGACCTACGAGCAGTACTTC. This translates into CAWTGGRGTYEQYF. The complete variable domain, with remaining parts taken from reference TRBV30 and TRBJ2-7, reads SQTIHQWPATLVQPVGSPLSLECTVEGTSNPNLYWYRQAAGRGLQLLFYSVGIGQISSEVPQNLSASRPQDRQFILSSKKLLLSDSGFYLCAWTGGRGTYEQYFGPGTRLTVT.

The chain recombines TRBV29-1 with TRBJ1-2; 8 bases agree with TRBD1. This CDR3 comprises 11 residues. Germline CDR1 is SQVTM and CDR2 is ANQGSEA. The trim removed 6 bases at V and 6 bases at J, leaving 3 bases unmatched. CDR3 sequence (DNA): TGCAGCGTGGGACAGGAGAATGGCTACACCTTC. It translates to CSVGQENGYTF.

The chain employs TRBV14 and TRBJ2-1; no definite D call. The CDR3 length is 12 residues. The germline V and J ends were trimmed by 0 bases and 8 bases, with 5 bases remaining between them. Germline V CDR1 and CDR2: SGHDN, FVKESK. CDR3 region: CASSQEWDEQFF. As DNA, the CDR3 is TGTGCCAGCAGCCAAGAGTGGGATGAGCAGTTCTTC.

This clone was detected only once. The CDR3 sequence is CASSPQAEQETQYF. The CDR3 DNA sequence: TGTGCCAGCTCACCCCAGGCTGAACAAGAGACCCAGTACTTC. This chain connects TRBV18 to TRBJ2-5; D is undetermined. This CDR3 comprises 14 residues. The V and J ends lost 3 bases and 2 bases respectively, with 10 bases between them. Germline lookup yields CDR1 KGHSH and CDR2 LQKENI.

The chain carries TRBV11-3 and TRBJ1-1; D ambiguous. CDR1 SGHNT and CDR2 YENEEA come from the germline V gene. This CDR3 is built from 15 residues. V shed 1 base and J shed 0 bases, with 9 bases lying between them. The CDR3 protein is CASSLAAGMNTEAFF. As DNA, the CDR3 is TGTGCCAGCAGCTTAGCAGCGGGGATGAACACTGAAGCTTTCTTT.

The J gene is TRBJ1-3, the V gene TRBV7-9; no reliable D call. V lost 1 base to trimming and J lost 0 bases, with 4 bases between them. The germline CDR1 and CDR2 sequences are SEHNR and FQNEAQ (reference sequence). The CDR3 extends over 14 amino acids. DNA of the CDR3: TGTGCCAGCAGCTTAGGGAGCTCTGGAAACACCATATATTTT. This encodes CASSLGSSGNTIYF. Drawing the rest from reference TRBV7-9 and TRBJ1-3, the complete variable domain is DTGVSQNPRHKITKRGQNVTFRCDPISEHNRLYWYRQTLGQGPEFLTYFQNEAQLEKSRLLSDRFSAERPKGSFSTLEIQRTEQGDSAMYLCASSLGSSGNTIYFGEGSWLTVV.

The rearrangement joins TRBV7-2 to TRBJ2-5, with TRBD2 matching 10 bases. This CDR3 region has 15 residues. J gave up 4 bases and V 3 bases, and 5 bases lay outside the gene matches. CDR1 and CDR2 from the germline V gene are SGHTA and FQGNSA. CDR3 DNA: TGTGCCAGCAGCTTCGGTAGCGGGGGGAGAGAGACCCAGTACTTC. Translated: CASSFGSGGRETQYF. Looking up the rest from reference TRBV7-2 and TRBJ2-5 gives the full variable domain: GAGVSQSPSNKVTEKGKDVELRCDPISGHTALYWYRQSLGQGLEFLIYFQGNSAPDKSGLPSDRFSAERTGGSVSTLTIQRTQQEDSAVYLCASSFGSGGRETQYFGPGTRLLVL.

J is TRBJ2-3 and V is TRBV18; tentative D call: TRBD1 (6 bases). Per germline, CDR1 KGHSH and CDR2 LQKENI. The CDR3 consists of 14 residues. The V end was cut by 8 bases, the J end by 2 bases, with 14 bases between. In DNA, the CDR3 is TGTGCCAGCCGACTTACAGGGACCACAGATACGCAGTATTTT. Its protein is CASRLTGTTDTQYF.

This chain joins TRBV21-1 and TRBJ1-2. TRBV21-1 is tagged as a pseudogene. The CDR3 length is 10 residues. The CDR3 bases are TGTGCCAGCAATAACTGTGGCTACACCTTC. Amino acid sequence: CASNNCGYTF.

This clone was picked up a small number of times. The J gene is TRBJ2-7, the V gene TRBV4-3; D may be TRBD1 (8 bases). V was pared by 0 bases and J by 4 bases, with 16 bases between. CDR1 and CDR2 from the germline V gene are LGHNA and YSLEER. CDR3 length: 16 residues. CDR3 protein: CASSQEGGTGFYEQYF. CDR3 DNA: TGCGCCAGCAGCCAAGAGGGAGGGACAGGATTTTACGAGCAGTACTTC.